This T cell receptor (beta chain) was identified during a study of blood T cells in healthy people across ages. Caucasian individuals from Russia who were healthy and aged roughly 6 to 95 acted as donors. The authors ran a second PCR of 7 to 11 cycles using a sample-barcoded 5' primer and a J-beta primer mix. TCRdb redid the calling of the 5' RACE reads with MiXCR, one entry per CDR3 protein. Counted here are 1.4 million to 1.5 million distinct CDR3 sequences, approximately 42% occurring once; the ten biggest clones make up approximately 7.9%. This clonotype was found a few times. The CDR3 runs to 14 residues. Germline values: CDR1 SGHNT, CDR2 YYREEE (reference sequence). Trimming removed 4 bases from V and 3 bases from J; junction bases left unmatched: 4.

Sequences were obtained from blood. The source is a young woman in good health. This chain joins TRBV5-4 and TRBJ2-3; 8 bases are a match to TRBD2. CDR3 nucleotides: TGTGCCAGCAGCCGGGGGGGCCCGACAGATACGCAGTATTTT. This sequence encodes CASSRGGPTDTQYF.